The 32 T cell receptor beta chains reported below all come from one sample, sequenced in a study of T-cell reconstitution after alpha-beta-depleted transplantation in children. Library preparation (for TCRbeta) was performed with unique molecular identifiers. TCRdb re-called the PCR reads with MiXCR, one entry per CDR3 protein. Here the sample spans 700,000 to 950,000 distinct CDR3 sequences, 15% to 20% being singletons. Sequencing used PBMCs, mostly from graft donor cells, obtained 360 days after TCRalphabeta/CD19-depleted stem cell transplant. Receptor source: a male patient younger than 18 who had a stem cell transplant for acute lymphoblastic leukemia, so the T cells may come from the graft donor.

This chain joins TRBV20-1 and TRBJ2-3, with TRBD1 matching over 7 bases. The CDR3 is made up of 15 amino acids. Germline V lookup: CDR1 DFQATT, CDR2 SNEGSKA (reference sequence). Trimming cost V 4 bases and J 1 base; bases outside gene matches: 8. The CDR3 loop is CSAIDRDRGTDTQYF. The CDR3 DNA sequence: TGCAGTGCTATAGACAGGGATCGAGGCACAGATACGCAGTATTTT.

This clonotype was observed a handful of times. The gene calls are TRBV12-3 or TRBV12-4 and TRBJ2-1, with 12 bases fitting TRBD2. The CDR3 is made up of 18 amino acids. V was clipped by 5 bases and J by 7 bases; unmatched bases: 15. CDR3 amino acids: CASSPISTTSGRRNEQFF. The CDR3 nucleotides read TGTGCCAGCAGTCCCATCTCAACTACTAGCGGGAGGCGGAATGAGCAGTTCTTC.

CDR3 DNA: TGCGCCAGCAGGATGAGCACAGATACGCAGTATTTT. Translation: CASRMSTDTQYF. The chain links TRBV5-1 to TRBJ2-3; D remains unclear. Between the trimmed V and J ends, which lost 5 bases and 0 bases, there was a span of 4 bases. There are 12 residues in the CDR3. CDR1 and CDR2 from the germline V gene are SGHRS and YFSETQ.

CDR3 region: CASSPGVTFGYGYTF. The CDR3 DNA follows: TGCGCCAGCAGCCCTGGGGTCACCTTTGGCTATGGCTACACCTTC. The chain carries TRBV5-1 and TRBJ1-2, with D hard to call. V was clipped by 4 bases and J by 4 bases, with 17 bases between them. The germline CDR1 and CDR2 sequences are SGHRS and YFSETQ. The CDR3 totals 15 residues. The full variable domain, its missing parts supplied by reference TRBV5-1 and TRBJ1-2, is KAGVTQTPRYLIKTRGQQVTLSCSPISGHRSVSWYQQTPGQGLQFLFEYFSETQRNKGNFPGRFSGRQFSNSRSEMNVSTLELGDSALYLCASSPGVTFGYGYTFGSGTRLTVV.

The chain uses TRBV7-3 and TRBJ2-5, with TRBD1 matching over 10 bases. V lost 0 bases, J lost 3 bases, and 1 base stayed unmatched. The length of the CDR3 is 15 residues. Per the germline V gene, CDR1 is SGHTA and CDR2 is FQGTGA. The DNA for the CDR3 is TGTGCCAGCAGCTTAACGGGACAGGGGAAAGAGACCCAGTACTTC. Its translation is CASSLTGQGKETQYF.

This clonotype was seen at least ten times. The DNA of the CDR3 is TGTGCCAGCAGCCTACAGGTCCCTTCCTACGAGCAGTACTTC. This codes for CASSLQVPSYEQYF. The V and J genes are TRBV12-3 or TRBV12-4 and TRBJ2-7; D is possibly TRBD1 (5 bases). V dropped 6 bases and J dropped 1 base, with 13 bases sitting between them. This CDR3 has 14 residues.

The gene calls are TRBV7-8 and TRBJ2-7; the D is unclear. Germline lookup yields CDR1 SGHVS and CDR2 FQNEAQ. The CDR3 spans 8 residues. The germline V and J ends were trimmed by 5 bases and 9 bases, with 2 bases remaining between them. CDR3 in amino acids: CASSTQYF. The CDR3 DNA sequence: TGTGCCAGCAGCACGCAGTACTTC.

DNA of the CDR3: TGCGCCAGCAGCCGCCGGGACAGATCGAGGGAGACCCAGTACTTC. It codes for CASSRRDRSRETQYF. V gene TRBV4-1 combines with J gene TRBJ2-5; 7 bases map to TRBD1. The CDR3 length is 15 residues. V was pared by 4 bases and J by 5 bases, with 10 bases of the junction left unmatched. Germline CDR1 reads MGHRA; CDR2 reads YSYEKL.

This clonotype has a handful of counts. The chain has TRBV27 and TRBJ1-4; D remains ambiguous. The V end was cut by 3 bases, the J end by 4 bases, with 6 bases between. CDR1 and CDR2 (germline): MNHEY, SMNVEV (reference sequence). This CDR3 contains 13 residues. The CDR3 sequence: CASSLVFNEKLFF. Here the CDR3 DNA reads TGTGCCAGCAGTTTGGTTTTTAATGAAAAACTGTTTTTT.

This clonotype showed up just a few times. As DNA, the CDR3 is TGCGCCAGCAGCTTTAGACAGGGGGCCGGTGAGCAGTTCTTC. Encoded protein: CASSFRQGAGEQFF. The chain is built from TRBV5-1 and TRBJ2-1; 10 bases fit TRBD1. J was trimmed by 9 bases and V by 2 bases; bases with no gene match: 5. The germline V gene encodes CDR1 SGHRS and CDR2 YFSETQ. CDR3 length: 14 residues.

V usage is TRBV5-1 and J usage is TRBJ1-2, with a tentative D call TRBD1 (5 bases). Germline loops: CDR1 SGHRS, CDR2 YFSETQ. V was cut by 4 bases and J by 5 bases, with 18 bases left in between. The CDR3 sequence is 15 residues long. The CDR3 loop is CASSGGPTGPYGYTF. CDR3 bases: TGCGCCAGCAGCGGGGGACCAACGGGTCCGTATGGCTACACCTTC.

V usage is TRBV28 and J usage is TRBJ2-5; 12 bases map to TRBD2. With V trimmed by 4 bases and J by 1 base, 13 bases remained unmatched. This CDR3 is 19 amino acids long. Germline values: CDR1 MDHEN, CDR2 SYDVKM. The CDR3 DNA reads TGTGCCAGCAGTTCCTTTTCTAGCGGGAGGGGATTCGGCCAAGAGACCCAGTACTTC. Translation: CASSSFSSGRGFGQETQYF. The full variable domain, in which reference TRBV28 and TRBJ2-5 provide the parts outside the CDR3, is DVKVTQSSRYLVKRTGEKVFLECVQDMDHENMFWYRQDPGLGLRLIYFSYDVKMKEKGDIPEGYSVSREKKERFSLILESASTNQTSMYLCASSSFSSGRGFGQETQYFGPGTRLLVL.

This clonotype was detected ten times or more. The gene calls are TRBV7-6 and TRBJ1-6; D not certain. With 6 bases removed from V and 7 bases from J, the gap between germline ends came to 16 bases. The CDR3 length is 15 residues. Per germline, CDR1 SGHVS and CDR2 FNYEAQ. CDR3: CASRRDSLENSPLHF. The CDR3 region has the DNA TGTGCCAGCAGGCGTGACTCTTTGGAGAATTCACCCCTCCACTTT.

This clonotype was seen a few times. The rearrangement uses TRBV14 and TRBJ2-1; D is possibly TRBD1 or TRBD2 (5 bases each). V was pared by 3 bases and J by 6 bases, with 24 bases between. The CDR3 sequence is 18 residues long. CDR1 is SGHDN and CDR2 is FVKESK in the germline V gene. CDR3 amino acids: CASSQMRDQGPRVNEQFF. The CDR3 DNA follows: TGTGCCAGCAGCCAGATGCGAGACCAGGGACCAAGGGTCAATGAGCAGTTCTTC. Looking up the rest from reference TRBV14 and TRBJ2-1 gives the full variable domain: EAGVTQFPSHSVIEKGQTVTLRCDPISGHDNLYWYRRVMGKEIKFLLHFVKESKQDESGMPNNRFLAERTGGTYSTLKVQPAELEDSGVYFCASSQMRDQGPRVNEQFFGPGTRLTVL.

In its sample, this clonotype was seen many times. The CDR3, as DNA: TGTGCCAGCAGCTACCTCACCAGCAACACTGAAGCTTTCTTT. It translates to CASSYLTSNTEAFF. The V and J genes are TRBV5-5 and TRBJ1-1; D uncertain. Germline V gene data show CDR1 as SGHKS and CDR2 as YYEKEE (reference sequence). Trimming took off 3 bases at V and 2 bases at J, with 11 bases between the two ends. The CDR3 runs to 14 residues.

The chain links TRBV20-1 to TRBJ2-2, with 14 bases fitting TRBD2. This CDR3 contains 16 residues. The germline V gene has CDR1 DFQATT and CDR2 SNEGSKA (reference sequence). Germline trimming cut 6 bases from V and 5 bases from J; bases unmatched to any gene: 8. The CDR3 loop is CSANQGLAGVTGELFF. As DNA, the CDR3 is TGCAGTGCCAACCAGGGACTAGCGGGGGTTACCGGGGAGCTGTTTTTT.

This clonotype was counted between two and nine times. The chain carries TRBV11-2 and TRBJ2-5; 8 bases agree with TRBD2. This CDR3 has 12 amino acids. J lost 11 bases, V lost 0 bases, and 2 bases had no gene match. Per germline, CDR1 SGHAT and CDR2 FQNNGV. Written as DNA, the CDR3 is TGTGCCAGCAGCTTAGATGCGGGGGGACAGTACTTC. Protein: CASSLDAGGQYF.

Concerning this clonotype itself: One end of the junction is discordant with germline, which a read error may explain. The CDR3 sequence is CASNQRSGSNEQFF. In nucleotides, the CDR3 is TGTGCCAGCAACCAACGGAGCGGGAGCAATGAGCAGTTCTTC. The chain combines TRBV4-2 with TRBJ2-1; 8 bases are a match to TRBD2. Germline CDR1 is LGHNA and CDR2 is YNFKEQ. The CDR3 is 14 amino acids.

This clonotype was observed a few times. This chain uses TRBV5-1 with TRBJ2-1; 8 bases fit TRBD2. Germline lookup yields CDR1 SGHRS and CDR2 YFSETQ. The CDR3 runs 18 residues. Trimming cost V 2 bases and J 2 bases; bases outside gene matches: 12. The CDR3 here is CASSFLGGLASPYNEQFF. The CDR3 DNA follows: TGCGCCAGCAGCTTCTTGGGTGGACTAGCTAGCCCCTACAATGAGCAGTTCTTC. Complete variable domain (other parts from reference TRBV5-1 and TRBJ2-1): KAGVTQTPRYLIKTRGQQVTLSCSPISGHRSVSWYQQTPGQGLQFLFEYFSETQRNKGNFPGRFSGRQFSNSRSEMNVSTLELGDSALYLCASSFLGGLASPYNEQFFGPGTRLTVL.

The gene calls are TRBV15 and TRBJ2-7, with 7 nucleotides matching TRBD1. Losses at the gene ends were 0 bases for V and 8 bases for J; bases not matched to a gene: 4. The CDR3 length is 13 residues. From germline, CDR1 is LNHNV and CDR2 YYDKDF (reference sequence). The DNA of the CDR3 is TGTGCCACCAGCAGAGACAACAGGGGACAGCAGTACTTC. Its protein product is CATSRDNRGQQYF.

The table lists this clonotype with a few counts. This chain links TRBV10-3 with TRBJ2-1; D may be TRBD1 or TRBD2 (5 bases each). The CDR3 is 16 amino acids. Germline V CDR1 and CDR2: ENHRY, SYGVKD. V was clipped by 0 bases and J by 0 bases, with 9 bases between them. As DNA, the CDR3 is TGTGCCATCAGTGAGTCCGGGACCATCTCCTACAATGAGCAGTTCTTC. This translates into CAISESGTISYNEQFF.

The chain has TRBV27 and TRBJ2-1; weak D call: TRBD2 (7 bases). Germline values: CDR1 MNHEY, CDR2 SMNVEV (reference sequence). The CDR3 has 16 amino acids. Trimming cost V 5 bases and J 5 bases, with 19 bases left between them. The CDR3 region has the DNA TGTGCCAGCAGTCTTTACAGGGCGGGGGTAAACAATGAGCAGTTCTTC. Translation: CASSLYRAGVNNEQFF.

This clonotype was counted between two and nine times. The V gene is TRBV5-5, the J gene TRBJ2-3, with D possibly being TRBD1 (5 bases). Trimming pared 1 base from V and 3 bases from J, leaving 21 bases between. The CDR3 totals 18 residues. Germline V lookup: CDR1 SGHKS, CDR2 YYEKEE (reference sequence). CDR3 DNA sequence: TGTGCCAGCAGCTTGTGGATACAGGAGAGAATTGGTACAGATACGCAGTATTTT. It encodes CASSLWIQERIGTDTQYF.

This clonotype has a handful of counts. This chain joins TRBV3-1 and TRBJ2-5; maybe TRBD2 (7 bases). The CDR3 length is 18 residues. Germline CDR1 LGHDT, CDR2 YNNKEL (reference sequence). Trimming removed 1 base from V and 10 bases from J, with 28 bases in between. The CDR3 nucleotides are TGTGCCAGCAGCCAAGGATGGGTTCGATCGGGGGGCCTCGGATTCCAGTACTTC. The encoded protein is CASSQGWVRSGGLGFQYF.

A remark on this clonotype: This may be a read error, as it is one base from a much larger clone. This chain links TRBV7-4 with TRBJ2-1, with TRBD2 matching 11 bases. The CDR3 spans 17 residues. The V gene end was trimmed by 8 bases and the J gene end by 4 bases; junction bases not matched to a gene: 13. Looked up from germline, CDR1 is SGHVT and CDR2 is SQSDAQ. The CDR3 DNA follows: TGTGCCAGCTGCTCCTCCCGAATAGCGGGAGGGTACAATGAGCAGTTCTTC. This sequence encodes CASCSSRIAGGYNEQFF.

The rearrangement links TRBV4-1 to TRBJ1-2; no reliable D call. The germline CDR1 and CDR2 sequences are MGHRA and YSYEKL. The V end was cut by 0 bases, the J end by 4 bases, with 12 bases between. The CDR3 extends over 15 amino acids. The CDR3 DNA reads TGCGCCAGCAGCCAAGAGGTCGCCAGCCCCTATGGCTACACCTTC. It codes for CASSQEVASPYGYTF.

This clonotype was observed a handful of times. The V and J genes are TRBV20-1 and TRBJ2-3; 8 nucleotides align to TRBD1. Germline V gives CDR1 DFQATT, CDR2 SNEGSKA (reference sequence). The CDR3 is 15 residues long. V was clipped by 3 bases and J by 1 base; unmatched bases: 6. The CDR3: CSASGTGDGTDTQYF. In DNA, the CDR3 is TGCAGTGCTAGCGGGACAGGCGACGGCACAGATACGCAGTATTTT.

In its sample, this clonotype was seen many times. The genes are TRBV12-3 or TRBV12-4 and TRBJ2-2; 7 bases align to TRBD1. The trim removed 6 bases at V and 6 bases at J, leaving 4 bases unmatched. This CDR3 comprises 13 residues. The CDR3 here is CASSPGGAGELFF. The CDR3 DNA reads as TGTGCCAGCAGCCCAGGGGGTGCCGGGGAGCTGTTTTTT.

On this clonotype: The junction differs from germline at one of its ends, possibly a read error. The gene calls are TRBV24-1 and TRBJ2-1; 8 bases are shared with TRBD1. The CDR3 extends over 19 amino acids. Germline assignment: CDR1 KGHDR and CDR2 SFDVKD. The CDR3 here is CATSDLGTGYEGSYNEEFF. The CDR3 coding sequence is TGTGCCACCAGTGATTTGGGGACAGGATATGAAGGCTCCTACAATGAGGAGTTCTTC.

There are a few counts of this clonotype. The junction and the germline gene differ at one end; a read error may be behind it. The gene calls are TRBV2 and TRBJ2-7; TRBD2 matches at 16 bases. The CDR3 loop spans 18 amino acids. The germline gives CDR1 SNHLY, CDR2 FYNNEI. CDR3 in amino acids: CTSSWGTSGRAGSYEQYF. In nucleotides, the CDR3 is TGTACCAGCAGCTGGGGGACTAGCGGGAGGGCCGGGTCCTACGAGCAGTACTTC. Supplemented by reference TRBV2 and TRBJ2-7, the full variable domain reads EPEVTQTPSHQVTQMGQEVILRCVPISNHLYFYWYRQILGQKVEFLVSFYNNEISEKSEIFDDQFSVERPDGSNFTLKIRSTKLEDSAMYFCTSSWGTSGRAGSYEQYFGPGTRLTVT.

The chain carries TRBV7-2 and TRBJ2-1; 7 positions agree with TRBD1. The germline CDR1 and CDR2 sequences are SGHTA and FQGNSA. V lost 5 bases and J lost 8; bases outside the gene matches: 18. The CDR3 has 17 amino acids. The CDR3 coding sequence is TGTGCCAGCAGCCCTAGCACCGGGACAGTTCTTTGGGATGAGCAGTTCTTC. Translation: CASSPSTGTVLWDEQFF.

This clonotype came up a few times. The chain carries TRBV4-1 and TRBJ1-6; D call uncertain. The CDR3 contains 12 residues. V was cut by 3 bases and J by 8 bases, with 5 bases left in between. The germline gives CDR1 MGHRA, CDR2 YSYEKL. CDR3 DNA sequence: TGCGCCAGCAGCCAGTATTATTCACCCCTCCACTTT. It is translated as CASSQYYSPLHF.